The following is a T cell receptor (beta chain) sequence with its context. Its antigen is not identified. This specimen belongs to a study of T cell repertoires in cytomegalovirus infection. For the study at large: Selected CMV epitopes included recently identified HLA-C-restricted ones as well as well-studied HLA-B-restricted ones.

TCRdb reprocessed the reads with MiXCR, giving one entry per CDR3 protein. The data contain about 500,000 distinct CDR3 sequences, around 30% of them singletons. Study findings and constraints: CMV-specific TCR beta clonotypes restricted by HLA-C dominated the ex vivo response. Cumulative public TCR beta family frequency identified CMV carriers with the relevant HLA.

With V trimmed by 2 bases and J by 0 bases, 2 bases remained unmatched. The CDR3 extends over 15 amino acids. Germline V lookup: CDR1 MGHRA, CDR2 YSYEKL. Sequences were derived from cultured PBMCs, sampled from culture after CMV antigen stimulation. The TCR comes from a human donor in good health (CMV status not recorded). Some clones in this sample may be carry-over from other donors' samples. The J gene is TRBJ2-7, the V gene TRBV4-1; 9 positions agree with TRBD2. The CDR3, as DNA: TGCGCCAGCAGCCAAAATAGCGGGAGCTCCTACGAGCAGTACGTC. It encodes CASSQNSGSSYEQYV.